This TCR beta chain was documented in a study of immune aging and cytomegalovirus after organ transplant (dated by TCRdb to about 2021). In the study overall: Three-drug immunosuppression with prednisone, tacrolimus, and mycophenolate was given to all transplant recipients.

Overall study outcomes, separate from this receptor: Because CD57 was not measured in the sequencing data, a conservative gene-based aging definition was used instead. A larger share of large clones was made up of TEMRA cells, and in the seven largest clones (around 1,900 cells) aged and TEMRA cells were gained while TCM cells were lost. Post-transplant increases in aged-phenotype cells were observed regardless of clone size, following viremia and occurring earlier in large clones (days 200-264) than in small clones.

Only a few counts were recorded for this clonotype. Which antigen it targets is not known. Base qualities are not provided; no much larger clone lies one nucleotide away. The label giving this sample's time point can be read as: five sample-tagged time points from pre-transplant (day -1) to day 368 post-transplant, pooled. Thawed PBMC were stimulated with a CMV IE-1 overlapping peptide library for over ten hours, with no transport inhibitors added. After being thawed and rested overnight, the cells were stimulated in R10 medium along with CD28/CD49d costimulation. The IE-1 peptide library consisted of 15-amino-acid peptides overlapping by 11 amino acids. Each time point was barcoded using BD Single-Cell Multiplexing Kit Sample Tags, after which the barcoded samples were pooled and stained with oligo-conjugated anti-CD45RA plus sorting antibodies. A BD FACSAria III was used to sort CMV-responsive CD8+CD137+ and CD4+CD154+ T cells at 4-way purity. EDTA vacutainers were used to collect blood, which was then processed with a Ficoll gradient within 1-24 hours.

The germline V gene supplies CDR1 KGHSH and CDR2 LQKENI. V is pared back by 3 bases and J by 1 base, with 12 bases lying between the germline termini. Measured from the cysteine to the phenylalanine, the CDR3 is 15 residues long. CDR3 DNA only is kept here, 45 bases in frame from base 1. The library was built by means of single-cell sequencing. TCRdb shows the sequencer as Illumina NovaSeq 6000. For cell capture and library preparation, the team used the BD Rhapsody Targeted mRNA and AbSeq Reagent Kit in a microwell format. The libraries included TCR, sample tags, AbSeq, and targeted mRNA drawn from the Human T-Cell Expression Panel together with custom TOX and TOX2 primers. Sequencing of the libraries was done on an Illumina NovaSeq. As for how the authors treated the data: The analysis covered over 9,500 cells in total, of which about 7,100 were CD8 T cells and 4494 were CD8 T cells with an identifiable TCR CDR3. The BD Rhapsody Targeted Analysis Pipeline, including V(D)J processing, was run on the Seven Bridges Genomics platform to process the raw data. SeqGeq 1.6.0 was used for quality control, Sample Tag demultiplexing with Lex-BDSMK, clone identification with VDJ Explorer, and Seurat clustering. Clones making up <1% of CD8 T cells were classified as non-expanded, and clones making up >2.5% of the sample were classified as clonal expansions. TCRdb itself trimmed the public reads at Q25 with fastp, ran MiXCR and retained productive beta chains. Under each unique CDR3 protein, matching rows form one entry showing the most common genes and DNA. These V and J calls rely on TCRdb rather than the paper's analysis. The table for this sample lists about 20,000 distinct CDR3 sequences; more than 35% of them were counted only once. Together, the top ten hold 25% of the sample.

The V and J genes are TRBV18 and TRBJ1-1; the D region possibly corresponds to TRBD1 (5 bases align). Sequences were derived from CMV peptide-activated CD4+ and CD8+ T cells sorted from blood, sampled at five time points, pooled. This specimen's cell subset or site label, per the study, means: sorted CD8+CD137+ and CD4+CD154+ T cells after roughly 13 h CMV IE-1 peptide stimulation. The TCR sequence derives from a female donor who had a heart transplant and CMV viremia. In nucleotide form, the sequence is TGTGCCAGCTCACCCGGAGGGGCCCAGAACACTGAAGCTTTCTTT. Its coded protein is CASSPGGAQNTEAFF.